This entry describes one T cell receptor (beta chain). Antigen: not known. The CDR3 has 15 residues. J was trimmed by 4 bases and V by 5 bases; bases with no gene match: 10. Germline loops: CDR1 MNHNY, CDR2 SVGAGI (reference sequence). This sample is drawn from a study of cytomegalovirus exposure and HLA in healthy donors. Study findings and constraints: In an earlier analysis, in 620 or so donors, most V segments appeared productive either ~90% or ~30% of the time.

PCR used 60 Vbeta primers and 13 Jbeta primers. Sequencing used immunoSEQ multiplex PCR; TCRdb keeps in-frame clones, though not all of them. The sample has 120,000 to 150,000 clones, 80% seen once. Sequencing used PBMCs. The genes are TRBV6-6 and TRBJ1-1, with 7 bases that match TRBD1. The sequence was collected from a male donor in good health and CMV-seronegative. CDR3: CASSPRQTGPTEAFF. The CDR3 DNA is TGTGCCAGCAGTCCGCGTCAGACAGGGCCCACTGAAGCTTTCTTT.